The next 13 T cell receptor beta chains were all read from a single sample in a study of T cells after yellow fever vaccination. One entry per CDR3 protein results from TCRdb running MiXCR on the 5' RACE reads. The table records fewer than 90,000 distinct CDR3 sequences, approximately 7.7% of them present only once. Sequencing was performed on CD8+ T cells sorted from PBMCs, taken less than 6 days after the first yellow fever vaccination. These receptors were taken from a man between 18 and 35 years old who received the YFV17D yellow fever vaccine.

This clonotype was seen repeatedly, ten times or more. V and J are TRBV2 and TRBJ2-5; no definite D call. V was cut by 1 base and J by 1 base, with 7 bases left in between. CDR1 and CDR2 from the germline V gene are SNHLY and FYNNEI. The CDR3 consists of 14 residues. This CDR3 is CASSEEAAQETQYF. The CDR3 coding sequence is TGTGCCAGCAGTGAAGAGGCAGCCCAAGAGACCCAGTACTTC.

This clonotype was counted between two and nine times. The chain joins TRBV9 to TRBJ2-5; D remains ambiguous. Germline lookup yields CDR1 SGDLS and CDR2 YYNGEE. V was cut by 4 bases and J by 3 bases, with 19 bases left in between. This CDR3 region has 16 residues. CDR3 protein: CASSPRPVGSKETQYF. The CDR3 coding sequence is TGTGCCAGCAGCCCCCGGCCAGTAGGGTCGAAAGAGACCCAGTACTTC.

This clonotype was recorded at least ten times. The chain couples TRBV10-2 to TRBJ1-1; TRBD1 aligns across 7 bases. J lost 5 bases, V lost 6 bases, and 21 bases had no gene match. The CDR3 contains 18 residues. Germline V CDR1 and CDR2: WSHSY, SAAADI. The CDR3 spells CASSALRHRDRVETEAFF. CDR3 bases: TGCGCCAGCAGCGCACTCAGACACCGGGACAGAGTAGAGACTGAAGCTTTCTTT.

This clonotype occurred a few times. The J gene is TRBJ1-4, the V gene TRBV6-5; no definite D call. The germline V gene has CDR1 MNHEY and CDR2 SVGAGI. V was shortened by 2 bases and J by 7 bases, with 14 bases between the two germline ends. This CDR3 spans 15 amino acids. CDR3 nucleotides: TGTGCCAGCAGTTACGTAGACGGCGTCCCTGAAAAACTGTTTTTT. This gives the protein CASSYVDGVPEKLFF.

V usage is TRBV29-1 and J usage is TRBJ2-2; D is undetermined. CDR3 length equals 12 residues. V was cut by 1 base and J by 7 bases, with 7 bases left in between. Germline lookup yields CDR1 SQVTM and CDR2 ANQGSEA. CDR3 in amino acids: CSVEGERGELFF. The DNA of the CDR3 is TGCAGCGTTGAAGGTGAACGCGGGGAGCTGTTTTTT.

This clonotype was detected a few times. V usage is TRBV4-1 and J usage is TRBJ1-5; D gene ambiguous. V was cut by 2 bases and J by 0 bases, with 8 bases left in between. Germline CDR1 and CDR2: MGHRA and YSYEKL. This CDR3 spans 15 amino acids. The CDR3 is CASSQRAYSNQPQHF. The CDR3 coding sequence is TGCGCCAGCAGCCAACGGGCGTATAGCAATCAGCCCCAGCATTTT.

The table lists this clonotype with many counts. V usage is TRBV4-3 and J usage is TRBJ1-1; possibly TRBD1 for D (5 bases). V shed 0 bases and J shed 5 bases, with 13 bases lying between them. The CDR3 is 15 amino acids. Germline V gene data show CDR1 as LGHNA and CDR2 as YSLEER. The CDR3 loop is CASSQDQWGTTEAFF. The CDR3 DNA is TGCGCCAGCAGCCAAGATCAGTGGGGCACTACTGAAGCTTTCTTT.

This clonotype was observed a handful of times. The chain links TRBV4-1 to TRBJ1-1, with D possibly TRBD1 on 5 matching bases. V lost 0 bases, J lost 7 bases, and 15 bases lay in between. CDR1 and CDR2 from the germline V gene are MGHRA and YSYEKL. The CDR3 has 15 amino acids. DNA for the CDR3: TGCGCCAGCAGCCAAGATCCGGACCGGAGGGGTGAAGCTTTCTTT. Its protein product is CASSQDPDRRGEAFF.

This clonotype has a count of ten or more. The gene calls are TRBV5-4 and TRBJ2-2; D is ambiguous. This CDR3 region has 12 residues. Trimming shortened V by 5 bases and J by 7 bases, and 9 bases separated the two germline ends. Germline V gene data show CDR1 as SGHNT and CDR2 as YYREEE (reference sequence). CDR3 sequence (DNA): TGTGCCAGCAGTCTAACCGGCGGGGAGCTGTTTTTT. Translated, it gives CASSLTGGELFF.

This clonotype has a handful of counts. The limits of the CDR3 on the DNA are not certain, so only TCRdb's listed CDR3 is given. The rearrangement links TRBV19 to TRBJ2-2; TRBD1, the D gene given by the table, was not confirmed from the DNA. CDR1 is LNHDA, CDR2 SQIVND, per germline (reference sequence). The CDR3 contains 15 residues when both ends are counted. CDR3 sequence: CASTDAGFGAGELFF.

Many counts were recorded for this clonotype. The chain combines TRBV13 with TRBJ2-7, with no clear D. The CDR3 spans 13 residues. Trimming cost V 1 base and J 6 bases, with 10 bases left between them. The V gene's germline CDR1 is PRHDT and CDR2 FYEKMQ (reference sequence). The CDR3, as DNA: TGTGCCAGCAGCTTAGTCTCTGGCGGCGAGCAGTACTTC. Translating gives CASSLVSGGEQYF.

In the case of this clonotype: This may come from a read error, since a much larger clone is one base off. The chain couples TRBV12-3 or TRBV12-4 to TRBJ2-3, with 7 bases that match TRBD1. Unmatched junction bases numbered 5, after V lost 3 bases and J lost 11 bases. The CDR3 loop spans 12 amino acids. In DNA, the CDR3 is TGTGCCAGCAGTTTTAGGGACAGATGGCAGTATTTT. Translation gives CASSFRDRWQYF.

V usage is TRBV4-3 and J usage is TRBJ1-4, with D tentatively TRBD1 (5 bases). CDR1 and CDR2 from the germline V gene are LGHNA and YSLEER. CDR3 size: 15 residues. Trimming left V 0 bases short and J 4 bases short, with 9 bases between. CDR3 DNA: TGCGCCAGCAGCCAAGATGACAGAATTAATGAAAAACTGTTTTTT. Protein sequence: CASSQDDRINEKLFF.